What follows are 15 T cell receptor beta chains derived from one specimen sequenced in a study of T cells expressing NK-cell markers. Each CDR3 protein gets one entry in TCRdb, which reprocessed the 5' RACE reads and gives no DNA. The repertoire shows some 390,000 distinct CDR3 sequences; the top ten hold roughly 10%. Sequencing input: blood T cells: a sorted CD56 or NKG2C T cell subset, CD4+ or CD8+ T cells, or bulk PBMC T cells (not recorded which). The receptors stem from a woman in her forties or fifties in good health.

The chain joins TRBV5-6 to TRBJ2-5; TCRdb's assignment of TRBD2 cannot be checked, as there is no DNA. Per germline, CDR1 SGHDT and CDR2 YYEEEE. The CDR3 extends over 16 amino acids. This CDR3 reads CASRRAGLAAQETQYF.

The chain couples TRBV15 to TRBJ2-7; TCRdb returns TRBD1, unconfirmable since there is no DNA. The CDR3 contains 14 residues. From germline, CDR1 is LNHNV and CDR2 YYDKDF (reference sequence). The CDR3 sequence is CATSKTNGGHEQYF.

CDR3 residues: CASSIEDRGPIEAFF. The chain combines TRBV19 with TRBJ1-1; the TRBD1 assignment by TCRdb is unverifiable without DNA. The CDR3 is 15 residues long. Per germline, CDR1 LNHDA and CDR2 SQIVND (reference sequence).

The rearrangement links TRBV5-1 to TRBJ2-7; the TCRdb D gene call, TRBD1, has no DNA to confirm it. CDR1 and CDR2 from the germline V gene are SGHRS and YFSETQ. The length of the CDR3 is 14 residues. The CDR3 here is CASRSGTADYEQYF.

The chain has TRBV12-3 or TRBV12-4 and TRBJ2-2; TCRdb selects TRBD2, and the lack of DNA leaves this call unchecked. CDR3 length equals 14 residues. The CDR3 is CASSLLAGAGELFF.

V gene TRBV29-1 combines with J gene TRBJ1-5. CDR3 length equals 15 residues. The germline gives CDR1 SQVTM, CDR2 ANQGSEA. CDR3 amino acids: CSVPYGVTSNQPQHF.

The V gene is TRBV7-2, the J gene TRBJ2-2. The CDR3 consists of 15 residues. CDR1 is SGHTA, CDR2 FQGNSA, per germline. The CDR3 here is CASSLSLNPTGELFF.

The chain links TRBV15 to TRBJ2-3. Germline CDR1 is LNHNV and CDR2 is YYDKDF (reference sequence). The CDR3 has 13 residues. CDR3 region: CATSLDPTDTQYF.

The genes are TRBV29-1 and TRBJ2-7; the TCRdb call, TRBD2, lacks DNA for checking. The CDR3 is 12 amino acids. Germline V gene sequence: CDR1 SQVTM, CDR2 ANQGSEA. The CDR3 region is CSVVGRAYEQYF.

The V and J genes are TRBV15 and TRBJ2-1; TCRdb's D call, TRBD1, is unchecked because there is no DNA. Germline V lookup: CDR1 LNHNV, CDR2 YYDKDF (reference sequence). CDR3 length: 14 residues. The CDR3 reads CATGAGTGENEQFF.

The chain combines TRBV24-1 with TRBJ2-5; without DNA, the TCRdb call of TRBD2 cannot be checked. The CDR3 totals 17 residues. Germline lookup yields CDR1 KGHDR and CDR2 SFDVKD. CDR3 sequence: CATSDVPGTPGQETQYF.

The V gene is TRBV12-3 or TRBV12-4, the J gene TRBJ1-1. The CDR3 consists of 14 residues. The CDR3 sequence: CASSVGVGSTEAFF.

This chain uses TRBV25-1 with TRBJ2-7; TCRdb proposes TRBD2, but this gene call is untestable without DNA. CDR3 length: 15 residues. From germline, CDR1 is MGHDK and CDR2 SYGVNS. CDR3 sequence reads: CASSSHRDLHYEQYF.

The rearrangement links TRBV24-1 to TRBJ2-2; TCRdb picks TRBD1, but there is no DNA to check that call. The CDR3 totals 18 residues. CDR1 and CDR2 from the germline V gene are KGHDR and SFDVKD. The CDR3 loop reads CATSDWTTRDRYTGELFF.

CDR3 amino acids: CASSLEGGRRTGELFF. The genes are TRBV27 and TRBJ2-2; no DNA is available, so the TRBD2 call from TCRdb remains unchecked. This CDR3 is built from 16 residues. Germline lookup yields CDR1 MNHEY and CDR2 SMNVEV (reference sequence).